A selection of T cell receptor beta chains follows, all from one sample in a study of CD8+ T cells in alopecia areata. Sequenced by immunoSEQ multiplex PCR; TCRdb stores in-frame clones only, minus some. This table has about 120,000 clones, roughly 68% appearing once. The source material was CD4+ T cells sorted from blood. The receptor source for this set is a human donor in good health. Each CDR3 is given without its conserved first and last residue.

>TRBV6-5
ASSYLAGGRETQY
>TRBV5-7
ASSLIRGQAPYEQY
>TRBV28
ASSLAAVHGQPQH
>TRBV5-4
ASSLRQAGYNEQF
>TRBV9
ASGGTGNYGYT
>TRBV6-6
ASSSQGRQY
>TRBV19
ASSIPTGGGYT
>TRBV29-1
SVGEDRGRAEAF
>TRBV2
ASSEGTGYSYEQY
>TRBV9
ASSVDGGEAF
>TRBV6-5
ASRSRQETQY
>TRBV6-1
ASSAQGPYEQY
>TRBV5-1
ASSLDSGTYEQY
>TRBV30
AWSSGTLYTGELF
>TRBV29-1
SVESENEQY
>TRBV29-1
SVGQTYEQY
>TRBV18
ASSPTQLYSGANVLT
>TRBV5-4
ASSLERGGSYEQY
>TRBV29-1
SVDRTETQY
>TRBV11-2
ASSLGAIRETQY
>TRBV10-3
AISGGSGVGTDTQY
>TRBV5-4
ASSFRWGGLRNEQF
>TRBV4-1
ASSQWPRGQRGETQY
>TRBV30
AWSENRIYGYT
>TRBV5-1
ASSLEGNSNQPQH
>TRBV19
ASSVRTLTHAETQY
>TRBV29-1
SVHQGARIPEAF
>TRBV29-1
SVEKGGALTGELF
>TRBV23-1
ASNNLDPRYYGYT
>TRBV29-1
SVEDLQLGGEKLF
>TRBV5-1
ASSFQGAENTEAF
>TRBV5-1
ASSGTGTQQETQY
>TRBV19
ASTLGQNLNYGYT
>TRBV9
ASSVGPGVDSPLH
>TRBV5-1
ASSLDGFTEAF
>TRBV5-1
ASSLKGY
>TRBV7-7
ASSPGLAGNNEQF
>TRBV29-1
SVEDTRYGYT
>TRBV4-1
ASSQVDMGLYSYNEQF
>TRBV6-5
ASSRDRVESEQF
>TRBV29-1
SVGAGSSTDTQY
>TRBV2
ASSERRNTEAF
>TRBV2
ADKKDRETYEQY
>TRBV6-1
ASSPPGTRAGELF
>TRBV10-2
ASSDRGSSYEQY
>TRBV7-7
ASSLASGGPETQY
>TRBV2
ASSEKGGAGELF
>TRBV4-2
ASSQGDRGETQY
>TRBV29-1
SVVLDDRGYT
>TRBV2
ASSAGQPNSPLH
>TRBV9
ASSVKGVIEETQY
>TRBV7-9
ASSLRDTGDTEAF
>TRBV2
ASSDDRVEQPQH
>TRBV7-9
ATERQVSTDTQY
>TRBV7-2
ASSRGGGLYNEQF
>TRBV29-1
SAGAIGGELF
>TRBV2
ASSGVAISTGELF
>TRBV12-5
ASGLGETQY
>TRBV30
AWSVHQNTEAF
>TRBV5-6
ASSSHGAVTEQF